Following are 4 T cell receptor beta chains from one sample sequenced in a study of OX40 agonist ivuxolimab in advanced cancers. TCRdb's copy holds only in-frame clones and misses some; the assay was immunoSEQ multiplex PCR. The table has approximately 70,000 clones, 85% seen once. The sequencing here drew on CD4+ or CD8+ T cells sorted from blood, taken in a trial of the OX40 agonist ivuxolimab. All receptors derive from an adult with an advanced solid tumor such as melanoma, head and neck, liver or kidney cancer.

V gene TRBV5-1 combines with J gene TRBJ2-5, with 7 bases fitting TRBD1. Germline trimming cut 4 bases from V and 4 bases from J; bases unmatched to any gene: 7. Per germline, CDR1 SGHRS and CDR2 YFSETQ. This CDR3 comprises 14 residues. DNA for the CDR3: TGCGCCAGCAGCACCGACAGGGACGGAGAGACCCAGTACTTC. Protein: CASSTDRDGETQYF.

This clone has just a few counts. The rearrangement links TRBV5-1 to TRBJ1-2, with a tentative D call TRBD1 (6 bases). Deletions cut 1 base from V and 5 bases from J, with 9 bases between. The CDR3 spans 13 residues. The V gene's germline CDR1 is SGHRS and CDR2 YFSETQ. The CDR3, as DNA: TGCGCCAGCAGCTTGTCTGGGACATATGGCTACACCTTC. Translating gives CASSLSGTYGYTF.

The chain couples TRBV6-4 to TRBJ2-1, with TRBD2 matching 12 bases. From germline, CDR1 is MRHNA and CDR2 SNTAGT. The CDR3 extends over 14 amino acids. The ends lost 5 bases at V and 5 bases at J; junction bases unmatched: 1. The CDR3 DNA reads TGTGCCAGCAGTCGACTAGCGGGGGACAATGAGCAGTTCTTC. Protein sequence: CASSRLAGDNEQFF.

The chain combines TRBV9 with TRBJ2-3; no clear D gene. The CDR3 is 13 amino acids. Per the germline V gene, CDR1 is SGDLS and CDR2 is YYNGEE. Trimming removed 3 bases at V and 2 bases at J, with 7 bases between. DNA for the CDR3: TGTGCCAGCAGCGCCGATATCACAGATACGCAGTATTTT. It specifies CASSADITDTQYF.